The 25 T cell receptor beta chains given below trace back to one sample, sequenced in a study of radiotherapy plus CTLA-4 blockade in lung cancer. This table comes from immunoSEQ multiplex PCR, and its TCRdb copy is limited to in-frame clones, with some not included. The sample has 110,000 or so clones; 78% are singletons. The material was peripheral blood, obtained from a patient treated with radiotherapy plus ipilimumab. The receptors stem from a human donor with non-small cell lung cancer who had a partial response to radiotherapy plus ipilimumab.

The J gene is TRBJ2-5, the V gene TRBV6-6, with TRBD1 as a possible D gene (6 bases). The better agreement between TRBJ2-7 and the DNA end casts doubt on the J call. Germline CDR1 reads MNHNY; CDR2 reads SVGAGI (reference sequence). There are 14 residues in the CDR3. CDR3 nucleotide sequence: TGTGCCAGCAGTTACTTAATGACAGGCTACGAGCAGTACTTC. Translation: CASSYLMTGYEQYF.

This rearrangement joins TRBV19 to TRBJ2-2, with D maybe TRBD1 (6 bases). This CDR3 has 15 residues. The germline V gene has CDR1 LNHDA and CDR2 SQIVND (reference sequence). Trimming took off 3 bases at V and 5 bases at J, with 13 bases between the two ends. Written as DNA, the CDR3 is TGTGCCAGTAGTATTGGGGGCAGGAGTACCGGGGAGCTGTTTTTT. It specifies CASSIGGRSTGELFF.

The chain uses TRBV7-2 and TRBJ1-2, with 12 bases identical to TRBD1. Germline V gives CDR1 SGHTA, CDR2 FQGNSA. The V and J ends lost 5 bases and 3 bases, in that order; junction bases with no gene match: 10. The CDR3 runs to 17 residues. CDR3 residues: CASSQPGDRGRHYGYTF. For the CDR3, the DNA is TGTGCCAGCAGCCAACCCGGGGACAGGGGGCGGCACTATGGCTACACCTTC.

The chain is built from TRBV19 and TRBJ2-5; no clear D gene. Looked up from germline, CDR1 is LNHDA and CDR2 is SQIVND (reference sequence). Trimming took off 9 bases at V and 5 bases at J, with 16 bases between the two ends. There are 13 residues in the CDR3. In nucleotides, the CDR3 is TGTGCCAGCCGGGTCCAAAATTCGGAGACCCAGTACTTC. It codes for CASRVQNSETQYF. Using reference TRBV19 and TRBJ2-5 for the parts outside the CDR3, the full variable domain is DGGITQSPKYLFRKEGQNVTLSCEQNLNHDAMYWYRQDPGQGLRLIYYSQIVNDFQKGDIAEGYSVSREKKESFPLTVTSAQKNPTAFYLCASRVQNSETQYFGPGTRLLVL.

V gene TRBV5-1 combines with J gene TRBJ1-1; unclear D gene. The V and J ends lost 3 bases and 0 bases respectively, with 6 bases between them. This CDR3 is 13 amino acids long. The V gene's germline CDR1 is SGHRS and CDR2 YFSETQ. CDR3 in amino acids: CASSSGMNTEAFF. The CDR3 nucleotides are TGCGCCAGCAGCTCGGGAATGAACACTGAAGCTTTCTTT.

The chain recombines TRBV6-5 with TRBJ1-1; no clear D gene. The germline CDR1 and CDR2 sequences are MNHEY and SVGAGI. The CDR3 totals 12 residues. V gave up 8 bases and J gave up 0 bases, with 7 bases separating them. The CDR3 region is CASRTVNTEAFF. The CDR3 bases are TGTGCCAGCCGAACGGTGAACACTGAAGCTTTCTTT.

V and J are TRBV2 and TRBJ2-7, with 7 bases lining up with TRBD1. The CDR3 covers 14 residues. Looked up from germline, CDR1 is SNHLY and CDR2 is FYNNEI. The V segment lost 7 bases and the J segment 0 bases; nucleotides outside the gene matches: 6. CDR3 sequence reads: CASTLTGTSYEQYF. The DNA for the CDR3 is TGTGCCAGCACCCTGACAGGGACCTCCTACGAGCAGTACTTC.

The chain joins TRBV5-1 to TRBJ2-1; 8 bases align to TRBD1. Looked up from germline, CDR1 is SGHRS and CDR2 is YFSETQ. V dropped 6 bases and J dropped 6; count of bases not matched to a gene: 8. CDR3 size: 14 residues. The CDR3 here is CASTHGGTGNEQFF. The CDR3 nucleotides are TGCGCCAGCACCCATGGGGGGACAGGCAATGAGCAGTTCTTC.

This chain uses TRBV18 with TRBJ2-5; 7 bases are a match to TRBD1. This CDR3 is built from 13 residues. After removal of 6 bases from V and 5 bases from J, the junction contained 6 bases not matched to a gene. Germline V gene data show CDR1 as KGHSH and CDR2 as LQKENI. The CDR3 DNA follows: TGTGCCAGCTCCACAAACAGGGGCGAGACCCAGTACTTC. It encodes CASSTNRGETQYF.

The chain couples TRBV7-9 to TRBJ1-2; no definite D call. Trimming cost V 5 bases and J 7 bases, with 17 bases left between them. Germline lookup yields CDR1 SEHNR and CDR2 FQNEAQ (reference sequence). This CDR3 is 14 amino acids long. The CDR3 protein is CASSPIGGSSGYTF. In DNA form, the CDR3 reads TGTGCCAGCAGCCCCATTGGAGGGTCCTCTGGCTACACCTTC.

This chain uses TRBV5-6 with TRBJ2-7; TRBD2 might be the D (6 bases). The V end was cut by 2 bases, the J end by 7 bases, with 13 bases between. The CDR3 totals 13 residues. Germline assignment: CDR1 SGHDT and CDR2 YYEEEE. This chain's CDR3 is CASSLRAGSEQYF. In DNA form, the CDR3 reads TGTGCCAGCAGCTTAAGGGCGGGGAGTGAGCAGTACTTC.

The chain employs TRBV4-1 and TRBJ1-5; no clear D. With 0 bases removed from V and 7 bases from J, the gap between germline ends came to 16 bases. Germline lookup yields CDR1 MGHRA and CDR2 YSYEKL. The CDR3 sequence is 16 residues long. CDR3 residues: CASSQDWIGVKQPQHF. The CDR3 region has the DNA TGCGCCAGCAGCCAAGATTGGATCGGGGTAAAACAGCCCCAGCATTTT.

The genes are TRBV4-1 and TRBJ1-2; the D gene is possibly TRBD1 (6 bases). This CDR3 spans 16 amino acids. The V gene lost 0 bases and the J gene lost 8 bases, with 19 bases spanning the gap. Germline V CDR1 and CDR2: MGHRA, YSYEKL. The DNA for the CDR3 is TGCGCCAGCAGCCAAGATCCTTTACAGGGATCGCTCGGCTACACCTTC. It translates to CASSQDPLQGSLGYTF.

The chain has TRBV28 and TRBJ1-5; the D gene is possibly TRBD1 (6 bases). This CDR3 spans 21 amino acids. Germline V gene sequence: CDR1 MDHEN, CDR2 SYDVKM. V lost 5 bases and J lost 0, with 29 bases in between. This CDR3 reads CASSQGTTGPFSVRSNQPQHF. CDR3 DNA sequence: TGTGCCAGCAGTCAAGGGACGACAGGACCCTTTAGCGTGCGTAGCAATCAGCCCCAGCATTTT.

The chain couples TRBV6-6 to TRBJ1-2, with D uncertain. CDR1 is MNHNY, CDR2 SVGAGI, per germline (reference sequence). The CDR3 covers 13 residues. The V and J ends lost 2 bases and 6 bases respectively, with 10 bases between them. The CDR3 loop is CASSYRGFDGYTF. In nucleotides, the CDR3 is TGTGCCAGCAGTTACCGAGGATTCGATGGCTACACCTTC.

The chain links TRBV21-1 to TRBJ2-7; the table's D gene call, TRBD2, was not cross checked with the DNA. TRBV21-1 is a pseudogene. The CDR3 spans 16 residues. The CDR3: CASSKAPSRTSGMKYV. The CDR3 DNA follows: TGTGCCAGCAGCAAAGCGCCTTCAAGGACTAGCGGGATGAAGTACGTC.

A single count supports this clone. CDR3: CASRDSNSPLHF. The CDR3 nucleotides read TGTGCCAGCCGGGACAGCAATTCACCCCTCCACTTT. The chain is built from TRBV2 and TRBJ1-6; TRBD1 aligns across 7 bases. The CDR3 contains 12 residues. Germline CDR1 reads SNHLY; CDR2 reads FYNNEI. The junction had 2 bases not matched to a gene; V was cut back by 8 bases and J by 7 bases.

The CDR3 DNA sequence: TGTGCCAGCAGCGTAGAGGTAAGCGGGAGCCTTTCGTATGAGCAGTTCTTC. This translates into CASSVEVSGSLSYEQFF. The genes are TRBV9 and TRBJ2-1; 8 nucleotides match TRBD2. The ends lost 0 bases at V and 8 bases at J; junction bases unmatched: 13. Germline CDR1 SGDLS, CDR2 YYNGEE. CDR3 length: 17 amino acids.

The gene calls are TRBV11-3 and TRBJ2-1; maybe TRBD1 (6 bases). The germline V gene has CDR1 SGHNT and CDR2 YENEEA. CDR3 length: 15 residues. Between the trimmed V and J ends, which lost 3 bases and 8 bases, there was a span of 17 bases. This chain's CDR3 is CASSLRQDGYDEQFF. CDR3 nucleotides: TGTGCCAGCAGCTTGCGACAGGACGGGTACGATGAGCAGTTCTTC. The whole variable domain, filled in from reference TRBV11-3 and TRBJ2-1, reads EAGVVQSPRYKIIEKKQPVAFWCNPISGHNTLYWYLQNLGQGPELLIRYENEEAVDDSQLPKDRFSAERLKGVDSTLKIQPAELGDSAVYLCASSLRQDGYDEQFFGPGTRLTVL.

The rearrangement joins TRBV11-1 to TRBJ2-7; 10 bases fit TRBD1. CDR3 size: 15 residues. Germline loops: CDR1 SGHAT, CDR2 FQDESV (reference sequence). The ends lost 5 bases at V and 4 bases at J; junction bases unmatched: 8. The CDR3 loop reads CASSARQGARYEQYF. The CDR3 coding sequence is TGTGCCAGCAGCGCGCGACAGGGGGCTAGGTACGAGCAGTACTTC. The full variable domain, with the rest looked up from reference TRBV11-1 and TRBJ2-7, is EAEVAQSPRYKITEKSQAVAFWCDPISGHATLYWYRQILGQGPELLVQFQDESVVDDSQLPKDRFSAERLKGVDSTLKIQPAELGDSAMYLCASSARQGARYEQYFGPGTRLTVT.

The V call is TRBV6-5, the J call TRBJ2-3, with a weak D call TRBD1 (6 bases). The CDR3 consists of 14 residues. Trimming pared 0 bases from V and 5 bases from J, leaving 9 bases between. CDR1 MNHEY and CDR2 SVGAGI come from the germline V gene. The CDR3, as DNA: TGTGCCAGCAGTTACTCGATCAGGGGAGATACGCAGTATTTT. Encoded protein: CASSYSIRGDTQYF.

V usage is TRBV5-3 and J usage is TRBJ1-5; D may be TRBD1 (5 bases). TRBV5-3 is flagged as an ORF with uncertain function. CDR3 size: 15 residues. Trimming removed 4 bases at V and 2 bases at J, with 13 bases between. The CDR3 sequence: CARSGGVSGNQPQHF. Here the CDR3 DNA reads TGTGCCAGAAGCGGGGGGGTGTCGGGCAATCAGCCCCAGCATTTT.

This sequence joins TRBV30 and TRBJ1-4; D is unresolved. Germline lookup yields CDR1 GTSNPN and CDR2 SVGIG (reference sequence). Trimming pared 5 bases from V and 0 bases from J, leaving 13 bases between. This CDR3 is built from 15 residues. The CDR3: CAWQRGTATNEKLFF. CDR3 bases: TGTGCCTGGCAGCGGGGTACCGCAACTAATGAAAAACTGTTTTTT.

This rearrangement joins TRBV6-1 to TRBJ1-3; TRBD1 might be the D (5 bases). The V and J ends lost 2 bases and 0 bases respectively, with 17 bases between them. This CDR3 is built from 18 residues. Germline CDR1 is MNHNS and CDR2 is SASEGT. The CDR3 here is CASSERGHLKPSGNTIYF. The DNA of the CDR3 is TGTGCCAGCAGTGAACGTGGACACCTGAAACCCTCTGGAAACACCATATATTTT.

The chain carries TRBV9 and TRBJ1-4; 11 bases are shared with TRBD1. V trimming: 3 bases; J trimming: 8 bases; junction bases outside the gene matches: 6. CDR1 is SGDLS, CDR2 YYNGEE, per germline. The CDR3 extends over 15 amino acids. CDR3 sequence: CASSDPGQGEEKLFF. The CDR3 bases are TGTGCCAGCAGCGACCCGGGACAGGGGGAGGAAAAACTGTTTTTT.